There are a few counts of the clone carrying this T cell receptor (beta chain). The antigen remains undetermined. This sample stems from a study of T cells in Graves' hyperthyroidism and ophthalmopathy. Study-wide points: In the blood, most expanded thyroid clonotypes above 0.001 appeared as well.

Researchers amplified the TCR beta CDR3 regions from RNA transcripts. HTBI primers drove first-round RT-PCR of the TCR CDR3. From the multiplex PCR reads, TCRdb called clonotypes with MiXCR, one entry per CDR3 protein. This repertoire shows around 530,000 distinct CDR3 sequences, roughly 18% found once; its top ten account for around 17%. Per the germline V gene, CDR1 is DFQATT and CDR2 is SNEGSKA (reference sequence). The CDR3 contains 14 residues. V trimming: 5 bases; J trimming: 5 bases; junction bases outside the gene matches: 7. A Clinical Activity Score of at least 3, a NOSPECS grade of at least 4 and a duration under 3 months were recorded in the ophthalmopathy patients. Diagnosis rested on symptoms, serum thyroxine and TRAb, thyroid ultrasound, and orbital computed tomography.

The J gene is TRBJ2-2, the V gene TRBV20-1; 8 bases are a match to TRBD1. The receptor's source is a woman aged 18-29 years with Graves' ophthalmopathy. Sequencing used blood. The CDR3 DNA reads as TGCAGTGCTTTACCAAACAGGGGGACCGGGGAGCTGTTTTTT. Residues: CSALPNRGTGELFF.